Listed below are T cell receptor beta chains from one sample, sequenced in a study of beta chain features in type 1 diabetes. The method was immunoSEQ multiplex PCR; TCRdb's version includes in-frame clones alone and lacks a portion of them. The data hold approximately 140,000 clones, with 6.9% observed a single time. The sample comprised central memory CD4+ T cells from blood. These receptors came from a woman in her twenties or thirties in good health. CDR3s include the opening cysteine and the closing phenylalanine or tryptophan. Each record gives: D gene, clone size, J gene, V gene, CDR3 protein, CDR3 DNA. The D gene is left open where the match is weak. Some rows mark clone size as missing; the rest say once, few, many or name a class of expanded clone.

D: TRBD1; size: few; J: TRBJ1-5; V: TRBV27; CDR3: CASSSGQGGYQPQHF; DNA: TGTGCCAGCAGTTCGGGACAGGGAGGGTATCAGCCCCAGCATTTT
D: TRBD1; size: few; J: TRBJ1-1; V: TRBV6-5; CDR3: CASSYAGDRGAFF; DNA: TGTGCCAGCAGTTATGCGGGGGACAGGGGAGCTTTCTTT
D: -; size: -; J: TRBJ2-6; V: TRBV9; CDR3: CASSPGDREFSGANVLTF; DNA: TGTGCCAGCAGCCCGGGGGACAGAGAATTCTCTGGGGCCAACGTCCTGACTTTC
D: -; size: -; J: TRBJ2-1; V: TRBV30; CDR3: CAWSGERYNEQFF; DNA: TGTGCCTGGAGTGGAGAGCGGTACAATGAGCAGTTCTTC
D: -; size: few; J: TRBJ1-2; V: TRBV10-2; CDR3: CASTEGGIYGYTF; DNA: TGCGCCAGCACCGAGGGGGGGATCTATGGCTACACCTTC
D: TRBD1; size: few; J: TRBJ2-5; V: TRBV6-5; CDR3: CASSYRDRSQETQYF; DNA: TGTGCCAGCAGTTACCGGGACAGATCCCAAGAGACCCAGTACTTC
D: -; size: -; J: TRBJ2-5; V: TRBV6-6; CDR3: CASSLVPYQETQYF; DNA: TGTGCCAGCAGCCTTGTTCCGTACCAAGAGACCCAGTACTTC
D: TRBD2; size: -; J: TRBJ2-1; V: TRBV2; CDR3: CASKRESYNEQFF; DNA: TGTGCCAGCAAGCGGGAGTCCTACAATGAGCAGTTCTTC
D: TRBD2; size: few; J: TRBJ2-2; V: TRBV5-8; CDR3: CGGASGSNANTGELFF; DNA: TGTGGAGGGGCTAGCGGGAGTAATGCGAACACCGGGGAGCTGTTTTTT
D: -; size: many; J: TRBJ1-1; V: TRBV5-6; CDR3: CASSLGPREAFF; DNA: TGTGCCAGCAGCTTGGGTCCCCGTGAAGCTTTCTTT
D: -; size: -; J: TRBJ2-4; V: TRBV19; CDR3: CASMGGGSFNIQYF; DNA: TGTGCCAGTATGGGGGGCGGGAGTTTTAACATTCAGTACTTC
D: TRBD2; size: few; J: TRBJ2-1; V: TRBV5-1; CDR3: CASSLDPLAGGDEQFF; DNA: TGCGCCAGCAGCTTGGATCCGCTAGCCGGGGGGGATGAGCAGTTCTTC
D: -; size: few; J: TRBJ1-5; V: TRBV19; CDR3: CASRAGRNQPQHF; DNA: TGTGCCAGTAGGGCGGGCCGTAATCAGCCCCAGCATTTT
D: TRBD1; size: many; J: TRBJ2-3; V: TRBV29-1; CDR3: CSGEGTGSDTQYF; DNA: TGCAGCGGCGAAGGGACAGGATCAGATACGCAGTATTTT
D: TRBD2; size: many; J: TRBJ2-3; V: TRBV4-3; CDR3: CASSQSGTSGRRSTDTQYF; DNA: TGCGCCAGCAGCCAATCCGGGACTAGCGGGAGGAGAAGCACAGATACGCAGTATTTT
D: -; size: -; J: TRBJ2-7; V: TRBV5-4; CDR3: CASSSYEAYEQYF; DNA: TGTGCCAGCAGCTCCTACGAGGCCTACGAGCAGTACTTC
D: -; size: few; J: TRBJ2-1; V: TRBV15; CDR3: CATSEGAYNEQFF; DNA: TGTGCCACCAGCGAGGGGGCCTACAATGAGCAGTTCTTC
D: -; size: few; J: TRBJ2-5; V: TRBV27; CDR3: CASSLNQRARETQYF; DNA: TGTGCCAGCAGTTTGAACCAGAGGGCGAGGGAGACCCAGTACTTC
D: -; size: few; J: TRBJ2-1; V: TRBV2; CDR3: CASSVRTTLDEQFF; DNA: TGTGCCAGCAGTGTAAGGACTACCCTCGATGAGCAGTTCTTC
D: TRBD2; size: -; J: TRBJ2-7; V: TRBV6-1; CDR3: CASIAGFSYEQYF; DNA: TGTGCCAGCATAGCGGGGTTCTCCTACGAGCAGTACTTC
D: TRBD2; size: few; J: TRBJ2-7; V: TRBV7-9; CDR3: CASSLPSGRGYEQYF; DNA: TGTGCCAGCAGCTTACCTAGCGGGAGGGGGTACGAGCAGTACTTC
D: TRBD2; size: -; J: TRBJ2-3; V: TRBV7-2; CDR3: CASSQAGVGADTQYF; DNA: TGTGCCAGCAGCCAAGCGGGAGTAGGGGCAGATACGCAGTATTTT
D: -; size: -; J: TRBJ2-7; V: TRBV30; CDR3: CAWSGAGSYEQYF; DNA: TGTGCCTGGAGTGGGGCGGGCTCCTACGAGCAGTACTTC
D: -; size: -; J: TRBJ1-1; V: TRBV7-2; CDR3: CASSFGGWTEAFF; DNA: TGTGCCAGCAGCTTCGGGGGTTGGACTGAAGCTTTCTTT
D: TRBD2; size: few; J: TRBJ2-3; V: TRBV9; CDR3: CASSALAGGTDTQYF; DNA: TGTGCCAGCAGCGCCTTAGCGGGAGGCACAGATACGCAGTATTTT
D: TRBD2; size: -; J: TRBJ2-7; V: TRBV18; CDR3: CASSPPSLSGSKYEQYF; DNA: TGTGCCAGCTCACCACCGTCACTAAGCGGGAGTAAATACGAGCAGTACTTC
D: TRBD2; size: -; J: TRBJ2-7; V: TRBV7-8; CDR3: CASSRDSGRAPYEQYF; DNA: TGTGCCAGCAGCCGAGATAGCGGGAGGGCCCCCTACGAGCAGTACTTC
D: -; size: few; J: TRBJ1-3; V: TRBV7-9; CDR3: CASSLGGGSGNTIYF; DNA: TGTGCCAGCAGCTTAGGAGGGGGATCTGGAAACACCATATATTTT
D: -; size: -; J: TRBJ1-5; V: TRBV6-6; CDR3: CASRGSNQPQHF; DNA: TGTGCCAGCCGGGGTAGCAATCAGCCCCAGCATTTT